The clone carrying this T cell receptor beta chain was observed a single time. These data are taken from a study of blood T cell repertoires in COVID-19. Turning to the study itself: T cells, B-cell-depleted T cells, or PBMCs supplied cDNA or gDNA.

Original handling: Scientists estimated how many nucleated cells there were by amplifying reference gene primers. The assay was immunoSEQ multiplex PCR, and TCRdb's table has in-frame clones only and misses some. The V and J calls and clone size are taken from that table; D and trimming were inferred from the DNA. The top ten clones hold approximately 4.8% of a sample with a few hundred thousand clones, around 84% of them seen once. Germline-derived CDR1 and CDR2 are SGHDN and FVKESK. The junction had 15 bases not matched to a gene; V was cut back by 2 bases and J by 6 bases. The CDR3 covers 18 residues.

The chain links TRBV14 to TRBJ2-3, with 9 positions matching TRBD1. This TCR was sampled from a man over 45 with acute or convalescent COVID-19. The material sequenced was peripheral blood. The CDR3 DNA reads as TGTGCCAGCAGCCAACCCATTACAGGGACAGGGAAATACGATACGCAGTATTTT. Protein: CASSQPITGTGKYDTQYF.